Described below is a single T cell receptor beta chain sequence and its context. This entry comes from a study of blood T cell repertoires in COVID-19. Sequencing was performed with immunoSEQ multiplex PCR; in TCRdb, only in-frame clones are kept and a portion is missing. The sample records fewer than 350,000 clones, about 86% being singletons. The CDR3 loop spans 13 amino acids. Trimming took 4 bases from V and 4 from J, leaving 10 bases between them. This TCR came from a woman in her sixties with active or convalescent COVID-19. The chain recombines TRBV12-3 or TRBV12-4 with TRBJ1-2, with a weak D call TRBD1 (6 bases). The sequenced material came from peripheral blood. The CDR3 coding sequence is TGTGCCAGCAGTTCCAGGGGAATCTATGGCTACACCTTC. Protein sequence: CASSSRGIYGYTF.